The 25 T cell receptor beta chains listed next were all sequenced from one sample in a study of control samples from healthy donors and cancer patients (dated by TCRdb to the early 2020s). Receptors were amplified or captured by the immunoSEQ multiplex PCR assay. Held by TCRdb, this immuneACCESS table contains in-frame sequences only and omits some clones. Under half of the omission traces to an unresolved V gene where checked; the cause of the rest is unknown. In this sample the table shows some 79,000 clones, around 91% of which occur a single time. Of the sample, approximately 7.2% is held by the ten largest clones. The sample consisted of blood. All receptors derive from a man between 50 and 59 years old in good health.

The genes are TRBV5-4 and TRBJ1-2, with D uncertain. The CDR3 sequence is 14 residues long. The germline gives CDR1 SGHNT, CDR2 YYREEE (reference sequence). Trimming pared 2 bases from V and 5 bases from J, leaving 13 bases between. The CDR3, as DNA: TGTGCCAGCAGCTTTACGACACGGGATTATGGCTACACCTTC. Its protein product is CASSFTTRDYGYTF. Based on the CDR3 plus reference TRBV5-4 and TRBJ1-2, the full variable domain is ETGVTQSPTHLIKTRGQQVTLRCSSQSGHNTVSWYQQALGQGPQFIFQYYREEENGRGNFPPRFSGLQFPNYSSELNVNALELDDSALYLCASSFTTRDYGYTFGSGTRLTVV.

The chain links TRBV6-2 or TRBV6-3 to TRBJ2-7; possible D gene TRBD2, 6 bases. The V gene lost 5 bases and the J gene lost 2 bases, with 10 bases spanning the gap. Per the germline V gene, CDR1 is MNHEY and CDR2 is SVGEGT. This CDR3 has 13 residues. CDR3 in DNA: TGTGCCAGCAGTAGGGACTTAACCTACGAGCAGTACTTC. It codes for CASSRDLTYEQYF.

The chain recombines TRBV6-2 or TRBV6-3 with TRBJ2-1, with D tentatively TRBD1 (6 bases). Germline CDR1 and CDR2: MNHEY and SVGEGT. This CDR3 has 17 amino acids. V gave up 0 bases and J gave up 9 bases, with 21 bases separating them. The CDR3 protein is CASSYSMGAVKSSEQFF. In DNA, the CDR3 is TGTGCCAGCAGTTACTCGATGGGGGCAGTAAAGTCCAGTGAGCAGTTCTTC.

J is TRBJ2-7 and V is TRBV2; D is unresolved. The length of the CDR3 is 14 residues. V lost 6 bases to trimming and J lost 0 bases, with 12 bases between them. Germline CDR1 and CDR2: SNHLY and FYNNEI. CDR3 sequence: CASREPLSSYEQYF. The CDR3 DNA sequence: TGTGCCAGCAGGGAGCCCCTGAGCTCCTACGAGCAGTACTTC.

This chain joins TRBV9 and TRBJ2-1; D may be TRBD2 (5 bases). Germline CDR1 reads SGDLS; CDR2 reads YYNGEE. With 0 bases removed from V and 7 bases from J, the gap between germline ends came to 20 bases. The CDR3 length is 17 residues. CDR3 DNA sequence: TGTGCCAGCAGCGTAGAGGGCATCCGGGGAAAATCGAATGAGCAGTTCTTC. This sequence encodes CASSVEGIRGKSNEQFF.

The chain employs TRBV18 and TRBJ2-1; D not resolved. Trimming shortened V by 0 bases and J by 9 bases, and 18 bases separated the two germline ends. The CDR3 is 16 amino acids. The V gene's germline CDR1 is KGHSH and CDR2 LQKENI. The CDR3 sequence: CASSPPSMEAFGEQFF. The CDR3 DNA reads TGTGCCAGCTCACCACCATCCATGGAAGCCTTCGGTGAGCAGTTCTTC.

This chain connects TRBV7-2 to TRBJ2-1, with 11 bases that match TRBD2. CDR1 and CDR2 from the germline V gene are SGHTA and FQGNSA. J gave up 15 bases and V 1 base, and 11 bases lay outside the gene matches. The CDR3 sequence is 15 residues long. As DNA, the CDR3 is TGTGCCAGCAGCTTAGGGATCGGTAGCGGGGGGGCAACGTTCTTC. This sequence encodes CASSLGIGSGGATFF.

The rearrangement joins TRBV7-9 to TRBJ1-1, with D possibly being TRBD1 (6 bases). CDR3 length equals 14 residues. The V and J ends lost 5 bases and 0 bases respectively, with 10 bases between them. The germline gives CDR1 SEHNR, CDR2 FQNEAQ (reference sequence). Here the CDR3 reads CASSPPGVNTEAFF. The CDR3 bases are TGTGCCAGCAGCCCCCCAGGGGTGAACACTGAAGCTTTCTTT.

The V and J genes are TRBV6-6 and TRBJ2-2, with D tentatively TRBD1 (5 bases). The CDR3 has 13 residues. CDR1 and CDR2 from the germline V gene are MNHNY and SVGAGI (reference sequence). The V and J ends lost 9 bases and 6 bases respectively, with 14 bases between them. The CDR3 sequence is CASFRVGAGELFF. The CDR3 bases are TGTGCCAGTTTCAGGGTAGGAGCCGGGGAGCTGTTTTTT.

The CDR3: CASSVGIPGELFF. CDR3 sequence (DNA): TGCGCCAGCAGCGTAGGGATCCCCGGGGAGCTGTTTTTT. V usage is TRBV5-1 and J usage is TRBJ2-2; D not resolved. In germline, CDR1 is SGHRS, CDR2 YFSETQ. The CDR3 extends over 13 amino acids. Trimming left V 4 bases short and J 6 bases short, with 10 bases between.

V gene TRBV5-1 combines with J gene TRBJ1-3; 7 positions agree with TRBD1. The CDR3 consists of 17 residues. Germline CDR1 SGHRS, CDR2 YFSETQ. V gave up 2 bases and J gave up 0 bases; unmatched junction bases: 8. In DNA form, the CDR3 reads TGCGCCAGCAGCTTAGTAGGGGGCCGCTACTCTGGAAACACCATATATTTT. Its translation: CASSLVGGRYSGNTIYF.

The chain is built from TRBV2 and TRBJ2-1, with D unclear. The CDR3 totals 12 residues. Trimming cost V 4 bases and J 10 bases, with 11 bases left between them. CDR1 SNHLY and CDR2 FYNNEI come from the germline V gene. The CDR3, as DNA: TGTGCCAGCAGTGGGGCAGTCGGAGAGCAGTTCTTC. Translated: CASSGAVGEQFF.

The table lists this clone with a few counts. V is TRBV5-1 and J is TRBJ2-2, with unresolved D. Germline V CDR1 and CDR2: SGHRS, YFSETQ. V dropped 7 bases and J dropped 2 bases, with 12 bases sitting between them. The CDR3 sequence is 14 residues long. The chain's CDR3 is CASHSPRNTGELFF. CDR3 sequence (DNA): TGCGCCAGCCACAGTCCTAGAAACACCGGGGAGCTGTTTTTT.

This rearrangement joins TRBV6-4 to TRBJ2-3; D is unresolved. The CDR3 totals 14 residues. Trimming took off 2 bases at V and 2 bases at J, with 8 bases between the two ends. Germline assignment: CDR1 MRHNA and CDR2 SNTAGT. The CDR3 loop is CASSDSHFTDTQYF. DNA of the CDR3: TGTGCCAGCAGTGACAGCCACTTCACAGATACGCAGTATTTT.

For the CDR3, the DNA is TGCGCCAGCAGCTTGAGTGGGGGCGCAACTAATGAAAAACTGTTTTTT. This codes for CASSLSGGATNEKLFF. The rearrangement joins TRBV5-1 to TRBJ1-4, with D possibly being TRBD1 (6 bases). This CDR3 has 16 amino acids. Germline V CDR1 and CDR2: SGHRS, YFSETQ. V lost 1 base and J lost 0, with 10 bases in between.

This chain links TRBV6-5 with TRBJ1-2; 10 nucleotides align to TRBD1. V shed 6 bases, J shed 8 bases, and the junction held 3 bases outside the gene matches. In germline, CDR1 is MNHEY, CDR2 SVGAGI. This CDR3 has 12 residues. CDR3 loop: CASRGTGDGYTF. DNA of the CDR3: TGTGCCAGCAGGGGGACAGGGGACGGCTACACCTTC.

This clone showed up just a few times. The chain couples TRBV5-6 to TRBJ2-1; D could derive from TRBD1 or TRBD2 (6 bases each). Germline V CDR1 and CDR2: SGHDT, YYEEEE. The CDR3 covers 16 residues. The V end lost 3 bases, the J end lost 4 bases, and 17 bases lay between the germline ends. The CDR3: CASSSRLGGPYNEQFF. The CDR3 DNA sequence: TGTGCCAGCAGCTCCAGGCTCGGGGGCCCGTACAATGAGCAGTTCTTC.

The chain has TRBV2 and TRBJ2-7; D may correspond to TRBD1 or TRBD2 (5 bases each). Trimming cost V 4 bases and J 0 bases, with 10 bases left between them. Looked up from germline, CDR1 is SNHLY and CDR2 is FYNNEI. The CDR3 sequence is 14 residues long. The CDR3 is CASSGDRSSYEQYF. The CDR3 DNA reads as TGTGCCAGCAGTGGGGACCGAAGCTCCTACGAGCAGTACTTC.

The chain employs TRBV5-8 and TRBJ2-3, with D unresolved. CDR3 length: 13 amino acids. Germline CDR1 SGHTS, CDR2 YDEGEE. Trimming cost V 4 bases and J 6 bases, with 12 bases left between them. The CDR3 loop is CASSRNSWDTQYF. The CDR3 DNA reads as TGTGCCAGCAGCCGGAATAGCTGGGATACGCAGTATTTT.

The chain recombines TRBV5-8 with TRBJ2-7, with D unclear. The CDR3 has 13 amino acids. Trimming removed 0 bases at V and 7 bases at J, with 11 bases between. Germline V gives CDR1 SGHTS, CDR2 YDEGEE. Here the CDR3 DNA reads TGTGCCAGCAGCTTGGGCTTCGTGGGGGAGCAGTACTTC. Translated, it gives CASSLGFVGEQYF.

The chain is built from TRBV5-6 and TRBJ1-6; 12 bases fit TRBD1. The CDR3 has 18 amino acids. Per germline, CDR1 SGHDT and CDR2 YYEEEE. Trimming at V came to 4 bases and at J to 4 bases, leaving 9 bases not matched to a gene. The CDR3 spells CASSRGQGAGSYNSPLHF. For the CDR3, the DNA is TGTGCCAGCAGCCGGGGACAGGGGGCAGGGTCGTATAATTCACCCCTCCACTTT.

This chain uses TRBV5-6 with TRBJ1-1, with D perhaps TRBD1 (5 bases). The CDR3 length is 14 residues. V lost 0 bases and J lost 6, with 12 bases in between. CDR1 and CDR2 (germline): SGHDT, YYEEEE. In DNA, the CDR3 is TGTGCCAGCAGCTTGGCGCATGGGGCCGCTGAAGCTTTCTTT. Translated: CASSLAHGAAEAFF.

The genes are TRBV2 and TRBJ2-7; D unclear. The CDR3 has 12 amino acids. Germline V gene sequence: CDR1 SNHLY, CDR2 FYNNEI. Trimming removed 4 bases from V and 3 bases from J, with 7 bases in between. CDR3 sequence (DNA): TGTGCCAGCAGTGTCATGATCTACGAGCAGTACTTC. It encodes CASSVMIYEQYF.

This clone was observed once. The CDR3 protein is CASSLAGTYPGETQYF. The CDR3 region has the DNA TGTGCCAGCAGCTTAGCCGGGACGTACCCAGGAGAGACCCAGTACTTC. The chain recombines TRBV7-3 with TRBJ2-5; D tentatively fits TRBD1 or TRBD2 (5 bases each). The CDR3 runs 16 residues. The germline V gene has CDR1 SGHTA and CDR2 FQGTGA. V lost 2 bases and J 4 bases, leaving 17 bases between the germline ends.

This clone was seen more than once but under ten times. This chain connects TRBV11-2 to TRBJ1-2, with 8 positions matching TRBD1. With 5 bases clipped from V and 7 bases from J, the junction kept 6 bases outside the gene matches. Germline CDR1 reads SGHAT; CDR2 reads FQNNGV. The CDR3 extends over 13 amino acids. In nucleotides, the CDR3 is TGTGCCAGCAGCGCCCAACAGGGGGTTGGCTACACCTTC. Translation gives CASSAQQGVGYTF.